This record looks at one T cell receptor (beta chain) sequence and its context. The antigen is undetermined. Per the germline V gene, CDR1 is MGHRA and CDR2 is YSYEKL. This CDR3 has 13 amino acids. Trimming took 4 bases from V and 8 from J, leaving 12 bases between them. This entry belongs to a study of OX40 agonist ivuxolimab in advanced cancers. Study details: Patients with prior anti-PD-1, anti-PD-L1 or anti-CTLA-4 therapy were eligible; less than 50% had some. Study conclusions and caveats: Patients with a partial response at 0.1-3.0 mg/kg had among the lowest clonal expansion. Low levels of normalized T-cell clonal expansion also appeared in some nonresponders.

Profiling relied on immunoSEQ multiplex PCR, and the TCRdb table lists in-frame clones only, not all of them. The table shows 8,500 to 14,000 clones, with 77% occurring only once. Patients with a history of autoimmune disease or on systemic immunosuppression were excluded. The chain uses TRBV4-1 and TRBJ2-1; TRBD1 might be the D (6 bases). This receptor was obtained from an adult with an advanced solid tumor such as melanoma, head and neck, liver or kidney cancer. The source was CD4+ or CD8+ T cells sorted from blood, collected in a trial of the OX40 agonist ivuxolimab. Here the CDR3 DNA reads TGCGCCAGCAGCCCCACCAGGGGCGATGAGCAGTTCTTC. The encoded protein is CASSPTRGDEQFF.